This T cell receptor (beta chain) was found in a study of cytomegalovirus exposure and HLA in healthy donors. The CDR3 is 14 residues long. The germline CDR1 and CDR2 sequences are GTSNPN and SVGIG (reference sequence). Trimming left V 1 base short and J 2 bases short, with 8 bases between. Use of 60 Vbeta and 13 Jbeta primers characterized the PCR. Clones were sequenced by immunoSEQ multiplex PCR, and TCRdb holds only the in-frame ones, with some missing. Altogether 60,000 to 70,000 clones are present, less than 70% being singletons, with the ten largest covering over 2.5%. Sequencing was carried out using PBMCs. The gene calls are TRBV30 and TRBJ1-4; no clear D. This TCR was sampled from a woman in her forties or fifties in good health and CMV-seronegative. CDR3 DNA: TGTGCCTGGAGTGGTTGGCCCACTAATGAAAAACTGTTTTTT. As protein: CAWSGWPTNEKLFF.